A single sample is the source of the 23 T cell receptor beta chains below, sequenced in a study of neurological immune-mediated disorders (dated by TCRdb to about 2019). The time point label, read with the paper, signifies: longitudinal time-point 3. The receptor library was made with 5' RACE. Sequencing instrument: Illumina HiSeq 2500. TCRdb ran its own pipeline on the public reads, namely fastp trimming at Q25 and MiXCR clone calling, and kept in-frame beta chains. Rows with one shared CDR3 protein collapse into an entry with the most common genes and DNA. The sample table records approximately 85,000 distinct CDR3 sequences; about 4% of these occur just once. 5% to 6% of the sample rests with the top ten. Source material: PBMCs. The receptors were gathered from a woman aged 55-69 years with multiple sclerosis.

This clonotype occurred many times. The chain has TRBV5-6 and TRBJ2-4; 10 nucleotides align to TRBD1. Looked up from germline, CDR1 is SGHDT and CDR2 is YYEEEE. Trimming took 7 bases from V and 8 from J; bases not matched to a gene: 3. The CDR3 sequence is 12 residues long. The CDR3 bases are TGTGCCAGCCCTGGACAGGGGGACATTCAGTACTTC. This gives the protein CASPGQGDIQYF.

This clonotype has ten or more counts. The chain carries TRBV20-1 and TRBJ2-2; the match to TRBD1 covers 8 bases. J lost 6 bases, V lost 6 bases, and 12 bases had no gene match. The CDR3 consists of 15 residues. Looked up from germline, CDR1 is DFQATT and CDR2 is SNEGSKA (reference sequence). Written as DNA, the CDR3 is TGCAGTGCCTCCTTGGCAGGGGGCGCGTCCGGGGAGCTGTTTTTT. Amino acids: CSASLAGGASGELFF.

This clonotype appeared many times. This chain connects TRBV5-1 to TRBJ2-7, with TRBD1 matching over 9 bases. The CDR3 is 14 amino acids. V gave up 5 bases and J gave up 4 bases; unmatched junction bases: 7. Germline V lookup: CDR1 SGHRS, CDR2 YFSETQ. CDR3 sequence (DNA): TGCGCCAGCAGGCTACCGGGACAGGGATACGAGCAGTACTTC. Amino acids: CASRLPGQGYEQYF. Full variable domain (remainder filled in from reference TRBV5-1 and TRBJ2-7): KAGVTQTPRYLIKTRGQQVTLSCSPISGHRSVSWYQQTPGQGLQFLFEYFSETQRNKGNFPGRFSGRQFSNSRSEMNVSTLELGDSALYLCASRLPGQGYEQYFGPGTRLTVT.

V gene TRBV5-1 combines with J gene TRBJ2-2, with 10 bases fitting TRBD1. Germline V CDR1 and CDR2: SGHRS, YFSETQ. With 1 base clipped from V and 6 bases from J, the junction kept 9 bases outside the gene matches. The CDR3 is made up of 17 amino acids. CDR3 DNA sequence: TGCGCCAGCAGCTTGATAGGACAGGGGGTTGTGTCCGGGGAGCTGTTTTTT. Its protein product is CASSLIGQGVVSGELFF. Supplemented by reference TRBV5-1 and TRBJ2-2, the full variable domain reads KAGVTQTPRYLIKTRGQQVTLSCSPISGHRSVSWYQQTPGQGLQFLFEYFSETQRNKGNFPGRFSGRQFSNSRSEMNVSTLELGDSALYLCASSLIGQGVVSGELFFGEGSRLTVL.

This clonotype was counted ten times or more. The chain recombines TRBV11-2 with TRBJ1-1; tentative D call: TRBD1 (5 bases). V was clipped by 7 bases and J by 3 bases, with 15 bases between them. CDR1 SGHAT and CDR2 FQNNGV come from the germline V gene. The CDR3 length is 14 residues. The CDR3 bases are TGTGCCAGCACTTCAAGATGGGGGGACACTGAAGCTTTCTTT. Translating it yields CASTSRWGDTEAFF.

This clonotype has ten or more counts. The chain combines TRBV5-1 with TRBJ2-1; the match to TRBD2 covers 14 bases. Germline V CDR1 and CDR2: SGHRS, YFSETQ. CDR3 length: 17 residues. J lost 5 bases, V lost 4 bases, and 8 bases had no gene match. CDR3 sequence reads: CASSTGLAGGPNNEQFF. CDR3 nucleotides: TGCGCCAGCAGCACCGGACTAGCGGGGGGTCCCAACAATGAGCAGTTCTTC.

Many counts were recorded for this clonotype. V is TRBV9 and J is TRBJ2-7; TRBD2 might be the D (6 bases). V was trimmed by 4 bases and J by 7 bases, leaving 15 bases between them. The CDR3 consists of 13 residues. Per the germline V gene, CDR1 is SGDLS and CDR2 is YYNGEE. The DNA for the CDR3 is TGTGCCAGCAGCCTCAGTGGGGGGAGGGAGCAGTACTTC. Its protein is CASSLSGGREQYF.

This clonotype was detected many times. The genes are TRBV9 and TRBJ2-1, with a weak D call TRBD2 (6 bases). CDR3 size: 16 residues. The germline V gene has CDR1 SGDLS and CDR2 YYNGEE. The ends were cut back, 3 bases at V and 4 bases at J, with 17 bases in the middle. The CDR3 sequence is CASSAPVRGKYNEQFF. In nucleotides, the CDR3 is TGTGCCAGCAGCGCACCGGTCCGGGGGAAGTACAATGAGCAGTTCTTC.

This clonotype has ten or more counts. This sequence joins TRBV7-9 and TRBJ1-6, with D unresolved. Germline CDR1 and CDR2: SEHNR and FQNEAQ (reference sequence). V lost 6 bases to trimming and J lost 7 bases, with 13 bases between them. This CDR3 has 14 amino acids. The CDR3, as DNA: TGTGCCAGCAGAAGCGGACGGTTCAATTCACCCCTCCACTTT. It encodes CASRSGRFNSPLHF.

At least ten counts were recorded for this clonotype. As DNA, the CDR3 is TGCGCCAGCAGCACGCAGGGGTGGGATGAGCAGTTCTTC. This encodes CASSTQGWDEQFF. V and J are TRBV5-1 and TRBJ2-1; D may be TRBD1 (6 bases). Between the trimmed V and J ends, which lost 4 bases and 8 bases, there was a span of 13 bases. Looked up from germline, CDR1 is SGHRS and CDR2 is YFSETQ. The CDR3 runs 13 residues.

This clonotype has at least ten counts. The chain joins TRBV5-5 to TRBJ1-2, with no clear D. V was clipped by 0 bases and J by 2 bases, with 14 bases between them. CDR1 is SGHKS, CDR2 YYEKEE, per germline (reference sequence). The CDR3 contains 16 residues. The DNA of the CDR3 is TGTGCCAGCAGCTTGGCCACAGCACGACGCAACTATGGCTACACCTTC. As protein: CASSLATARRNYGYTF.

This clonotype was recorded many times. This chain joins TRBV3-1 and TRBJ2-7; no definite D call. Trimming cost V 1 base and J 4 bases, with 11 bases left between them. This CDR3 spans 14 amino acids. The V gene's germline CDR1 is LGHDT and CDR2 YNNKEL (reference sequence). The chain's CDR3 is CASSQADKLYEQYF. The DNA for the CDR3 is TGTGCCAGCAGCCAAGCCGACAAACTATACGAGCAGTACTTC.

This clonotype was recorded many times. The rearrangement uses TRBV6-5 and TRBJ1-2, with D hard to call. The V end was cut by 0 bases, the J end by 8 bases, with 13 bases between. Germline lookup yields CDR1 MNHEY and CDR2 SVGAGI. This CDR3 has 14 residues. CDR3 region: CASSYSTGRAGYTF. DNA for the CDR3: TGTGCCAGCAGTTACTCGACGGGAAGGGCAGGCTACACCTTC.

This clonotype came up many times. This chain connects TRBV5-1 to TRBJ1-2; D call uncertain. CDR1 is SGHRS and CDR2 is YFSETQ in the germline V gene. The length of the CDR3 is 13 residues. V was pared by 4 bases and J by 4 bases, with 11 bases between. The CDR3 DNA is TGCGCCAGCAGCCTGAATAGGCTCTATGGCTACACCTTC. This translates into CASSLNRLYGYTF.

This clonotype was seen ten or more times. The rearrangement uses TRBV2 and TRBJ2-1; D is unresolved. V was pared by 3 bases and J by 0 bases, with 6 bases between. CDR3 length: 14 residues. Per germline, CDR1 SNHLY and CDR2 FYNNEI. The CDR3 bases are TGTGCCAGCAGTGACACTCGCTCCTACAATGAGCAGTTCTTC. Its protein product is CASSDTRSYNEQFF.

This clonotype occurred many times. The chain recombines TRBV5-1 with TRBJ2-3; D may be TRBD1 (6 bases). This CDR3 is built from 14 residues. Trimming took off 4 bases at V and 2 bases at J, with 11 bases between the two ends. Germline CDR1 SGHRS, CDR2 YFSETQ. CDR3 amino acids: CASSGGVVTDTQYF. The CDR3, as DNA: TGCGCCAGCAGCGGGGGCGTAGTCACAGATACGCAGTATTTT.

The gene calls are TRBV29-1 and TRBJ2-1, with 10 bases lining up with TRBD2. The CDR3 is made up of 14 amino acids. V gave up 3 bases and J gave up 6 bases; unmatched junction bases: 5. Germline V gene data show CDR1 as SQVTM and CDR2 as ANQGSEA. The CDR3 DNA sequence: TGCAGCGTTGACCCGGGACTAGCGATCAATGAGCAGTTCTTC. Amino acids: CSVDPGLAINEQFF.

Ten or more counts support this clonotype. The genes are TRBV7-2 and TRBJ1-2; weak D call: TRBD1 (5 bases). V was shortened by 1 base and J by 1 base, with 13 bases between the two germline ends. CDR1 and CDR2 from the germline V gene are SGHTA and FQGNSA. The CDR3 contains 16 residues. This CDR3 reads CASSLGGGLINYGYTF. The DNA for the CDR3 is TGTGCCAGCAGCTTAGGGGGCGGGCTCATTAACTATGGCTACACCTTC.

This clonotype was counted many times. The chain uses TRBV25-1 and TRBJ1-1; D remains unclear. Trimming cost V 4 bases and J 8 bases, with 8 bases left between them. The CDR3 is 11 residues long. Germline V gives CDR1 MGHDK, CDR2 SYGVNS. The CDR3 region is CASSAFWEAFF. The CDR3, as DNA: TGTGCCAGCAGTGCTTTCTGGGAAGCTTTCTTT.

This clonotype was detected ten times or more. The rearrangement uses TRBV28 and TRBJ2-5, with D possibly matching TRBD1 (7 bases). V was trimmed by 6 bases and J by 5 bases, leaving 16 bases between them. CDR1 is MDHEN, CDR2 SYDVKM, per germline. The CDR3 totals 14 residues. As DNA, the CDR3 is TGTGCCAGCAGCCGCGGAGGGGGCTGGGAGACCCAGTACTTC. This translates into CASSRGGGWETQYF.

This clonotype was counted many times. The rearrangement links TRBV3-1 to TRBJ1-2; tentative D call: TRBD1 (6 bases). The V and J ends lost 5 bases and 0 bases respectively, with 13 bases between them. The CDR3 extends over 15 amino acids. Germline V CDR1 and CDR2: LGHDT, YNNKEL (reference sequence). CDR3 nucleotides: TGTGCCAGCAGCAAACCGGGACACACTAACTATGGCTACACCTTC. Amino acids: CASSKPGHTNYGYTF.

This clonotype was counted ten times or more. CDR3 in amino acids: CASSLTWTGNEQFF. The CDR3 DNA reads as TGTGCCAGCAGCTTAACCTGGACAGGCAATGAGCAGTTCTTC. The V and J genes are TRBV7-6 and TRBJ2-1, with 7 bases that match TRBD1. There are 14 residues in the CDR3. The germline gives CDR1 SGHVS, CDR2 FNYEAQ. J lost 6 bases, V lost 2 bases, and 4 bases had no gene match.

The genes are TRBV6-5 and TRBJ1-1; 10 bases match TRBD1. Germline trimming cut 3 bases from V and 1 base from J; bases unmatched to any gene: 8. Per germline, CDR1 MNHEY and CDR2 SVGAGI. The CDR3 spans 17 residues. Here the CDR3 DNA reads TGTGCCAGCAGTTATAAGACAGGGGGCCATAGGAACACTGAAGCTTTCTTT. Amino acid sequence: CASSYKTGGHRNTEAFF.